The rows below give T cell receptor beta chains drawn from one sample of a study of blood T cell repertoires in COVID-19. The assay was immunoSEQ multiplex PCR, and TCRdb's table has in-frame clones only and misses some. The profile covers 250,000 to 300,000 clones, with approximately 90% appearing a single time and 2% to 2.5% taken by the ten largest. The sample was PBMCs or T cells enriched from blood (not recorded which). The source is a woman aged 60-75 years in a cohort exposed to, infected with or recovered from COVID-19 (not recorded which). Each CDR3 is given with its conserved first and last residue. D genes are given only for firm matches. Where a row states a size, it is once, few, many or the class of an expanded clone; other rows omit it.

abundance	v_gene	j_gene	d_gene	CDR3nt	CDR3aa
.	TRBV5-1	TRBJ1-1	TRBD1	TGCGCCAGCAGCTTGCAGACAGGGGTTGAAGCTTTCTTT	CASSLQTGVEAFF
.	TRBV18	TRBJ2-7	.	TGTGCCAGCTCACCAACCCCGGAGCGCTCCTACGAGCAGTACTTC	CASSPTPERSYEQYF
.	TRBV5-6	TRBJ2-7	TRBD1	TGTGCCAGCAGCGTCCGGGACAGGGGTCCCTACGAGCAGTACTTC	CASSVRDRGPYEQYF
.	TRBV29-1	TRBJ2-5	TRBD1	TGCAGCGTTCCGACAGGGGGAGGAGAGACCCAGTACTTC	CSVPTGGGETQYF
.	TRBV28	TRBJ1-5	TRBD1	TGTGCCAGCAGTTCGGGCACAGGGGGACTCAATCAGCCCCAGCATTTT	CASSSGTGGLNQPQHF
.	TRBV19	TRBJ2-7	TRBD2	TGTGCCAGTAGTCGACGGGAGGGCCTCGACGAGCAGTACTTC	CASSRREGLDEQYF
.	TRBV4-3	TRBJ2-1	TRBD2	TGCGCCAGCAGCCAGCGCGAGGGGACTAGCTCCTACAATGAGCAGTTCTTC	CASSQREGTSSYNEQFF
.	TRBV5-4	TRBJ2-7	.	TGTGCCAGCAGCATTATAGGAGGGCACAACGAGCAGTACTTC	CASSIIGGHNEQYF
.	TRBV7-9	TRBJ2-5	TRBD2	TGTGCCAGCAGCTTTGAGGGACTATCATTAGAGACCCAGTACTTC	CASSFEGLSLETQYF
few	TRBV6-1	TRBJ1-2	.	TGTGCCAGCAGTGACGCCGGACTTACTTATGGCTACACCTTC	CASSDAGLTYGYTF
once	TRBV3-1/TRBV3-2	TRBJ2-5	TRBD2	TGTGCCAGCAGCCAAGGGAGGGGAGGGCAGACCCAGTACTTC	CASSQGRGGQTQYF
once	TRBV25-1	TRBJ2-2	TRBD1	TGTGCCACCCGGGACAGGGTGAACACCGGGGAGCTGTTTTTT	CATRDRVNTGELFF
.	TRBV6-5	TRBJ2-3	TRBD1	TGTGCCAGCAGTTTCGGGGGACAGGGATCCCCAGATACGCAGTATTTT	CASSFGGQGSPDTQYF
.	TRBV7-6	TRBJ2-7	.	TGTGCCAGCAGCCTACAGCTGTCCTACGAGCAGTACTTC	CASSLQLSYEQYF
.	TRBV12-3/TRBV12-4	TRBJ2-7	.	TGTGCCAGCAGTCCAGGGACCTACGAGCAGTACTTC	CASSPGTYEQYF
.	TRBV19	TRBJ1-2	TRBD1	TGTGCCAGTAGTGGTGACAGGGGACCCAGCGGCTACACCTTC	CASSGDRGPSGYTF
.	TRBV7-7	TRBJ2-7	TRBD1	TGTGCTAGCAGCCTAGACAGGGCGAGGGAGCAGTACTTC	CASSLDRAREQYF
.	TRBV10-1	TRBJ2-7	TRBD2	TGCGCCAGCAGTGACTCCCTAGCGGGAGTTCAAGAGCAGTACTTC	CASSDSLAGVQEQYF
.	TRBV5-5	TRBJ2-2	.	TGTGCCAGCAGCTTGAGGCCACGAGCCAGGACGGGATTGGGCACCGGGGAGCTGTTTTTT	CASSLRPRARTGLGTGELFF
.	TRBV13	TRBJ2-5	.	TGTGCCAGCAGTTCTCAGGGGGGGACCCAGTACTTC	CASSSQGGTQYF
.	TRBV20-1	TRBJ2-3	TRBD2	TGCAGTGCTAGTCTAGCGGGTTCTAGCACAGATACGCAGTATTTT	CSASLAGSSTDTQYF